In this sample, the clone carrying this T cell receptor beta chain turned up once. Its antigen is not known. This sample was taken from a study of T cell responses to AZD1222 COVID-19 vaccine. Study-wide points: Among spike-specific TCRs, nearly half reportedly target unmutated variant regions.

Assay: immunoSEQ multiplex PCR; the TCRdb copy retains only in-frame clones and omits some. The sample carries some 150,000 clones, 85% recorded once. Source: peripheral blood, taken 28 days after the second dose of the MenACWY control vaccine. The origin of this receptor is an adult who received the MenACWY meningococcal vaccine as a control.

The CDR3: CASSETGRATEAFF. CDR3 sequence (DNA): TGTGCCAGTTCCGAGACAGGTCGGGCCACTGAAGCTTTCTTT. The genes are TRBV19 and TRBJ1-1, with D maybe TRBD1 (6 bases). Germline V lookup: CDR1 LNHDA, CDR2 SQIVND (reference sequence). V lost 8 bases, J lost 4 bases, and 17 bases lay in between. The CDR3 sequence is 14 residues long.